The 29 T cell receptor beta chains in this list originate from one sample, sequenced in a study of breast tumors, draining lymph nodes, adjacent tissues. TCRdb used MiXCR to reprocess the multiplex PCR reads, holding one entry per CDR3 protein. This table has around 300,000 distinct CDR3 sequences, 30% to 35% appearing once. Axillary draining lymph nodes of breast cancer patients supplied the node samples. The sequencing sample was made of axillary lymph node tissue. These receptors all come from a female donor with breast cancer. Some clones in this sample may be carry-over from other donors' samples.

The sample holds a few counts of this clonotype. V usage is TRBV5-8 and J usage is TRBJ2-2; TRBD1 might be the D (5 bases). Germline V lookup: CDR1 SGHTS, CDR2 YDEGEE. The length of the CDR3 is 15 residues. Trimming left V 1 base short and J 3 bases short, with 10 bases between. The CDR3 here is CASSLITGYTGELFF. The CDR3, as DNA: TGTGCCAGCAGCTTGATAACAGGATACACCGGGGAGCTGTTTTTT.

In this sample, this clonotype turned up many times. The chain employs TRBV11-2 and TRBJ2-1, with 8 bases aligning to TRBD2. Germline values: CDR1 SGHAT, CDR2 FQNNGV. V was clipped by 4 bases and J by 4 bases; unmatched bases: 6. The CDR3 is 15 amino acids. The CDR3 is CASSSRLATYNEQFF. The CDR3, as DNA: TGTGCCAGCAGCTCACGACTAGCGACGTACAATGAGCAGTTCTTC.

In its sample, this clonotype was seen a few times. The chain is built from TRBV5-6 and TRBJ1-2, with 7 bases aligning to TRBD1. This CDR3 is built from 15 residues. V gave up 3 bases and J gave up 4 bases; unmatched junction bases: 9. Germline V gives CDR1 SGHDT, CDR2 YYEEEE. CDR3: CASSSVNRGSYGYTF. The CDR3 region has the DNA TGTGCCAGCAGCTCCGTTAACAGGGGCTCCTATGGCTACACCTTC.

This clonotype has ten or more counts. The gene calls are TRBV19 and TRBJ1-3; TRBD1 might be the D (5 bases). Looked up from germline, CDR1 is LNHDA and CDR2 is SQIVND (reference sequence). This CDR3 has 18 amino acids. V lost 5 bases to trimming and J lost 0 bases, with 20 bases between them. CDR3 sequence reads: CASSLQEGTLSSGNTIYF. The CDR3 nucleotides read TGTGCCAGTAGTTTACAGGAGGGGACCCTCTCCTCTGGAAACACCATATATTTT.

This clonotype was observed at least ten times. This chain joins TRBV10-3 and TRBJ2-3, with no clear D. From germline, CDR1 is ENHRY and CDR2 SYGVKD. The V end lost 2 bases, the J end lost 1 base, and 4 bases lay between the germline ends. This CDR3 has 13 residues. The CDR3 DNA follows: TGTGCCATCAGTGAGCCCGGCACAGATACGCAGTATTTT. This translates into CAISEPGTDTQYF.

The chain employs TRBV2 and TRBJ1-1; the D is unclear. The V end lost 4 bases, the J end lost 0 bases, and 6 bases lay between the germline ends. Germline-derived CDR1 and CDR2 are SNHLY and FYNNEI. CDR3 length: 13 amino acids. CDR3 sequence reads: CASSGVVNTEAFF. The CDR3 nucleotides are TGTGCCAGCAGTGGGGTTGTGAACACTGAAGCTTTCTTT.

The rearrangement links TRBV30 to TRBJ2-5, with D unresolved. V shed 1 base and J shed 5 bases, with 14 bases lying between them. The CDR3 runs to 14 residues. Germline CDR1 is GTSNPN and CDR2 is SVGIG (reference sequence). The chain's CDR3 is CAWSADRKAETQYF. The CDR3 DNA follows: TGTGCCTGGAGTGCAGACCGAAAAGCCGAGACCCAGTACTTC.

CDR3: CASSPTSGRAEETQYF. The CDR3 nucleotides are TGTGCCAGCAGTCCTACTAGCGGGAGGGCGGAAGAGACCCAGTACTTC. The chain joins TRBV11-2 to TRBJ2-5; 13 nucleotides agree with TRBD2. The V and J ends lost 6 bases and 3 bases, in that order; junction bases with no gene match: 7. The CDR3 has 16 residues. Germline V gene sequence: CDR1 SGHAT, CDR2 FQNNGV.

This clonotype was recorded many times. The rearrangement uses TRBV20-1 and TRBJ2-1, with D possibly being TRBD2 (7 bases). Germline V gene data show CDR1 as DFQATT and CDR2 as SNEGSKA (reference sequence). Trimming stripped 5 bases from V and 6 bases from J, with 23 bases between. The length of the CDR3 is 16 residues. The CDR3 DNA sequence: TGCAGTGCTGGGACCCCTGGCGGGGGCTTTGGCAATGAGCAGTTCTTC. Translated: CSAGTPGGGFGNEQFF.

Of note for this clonotype: The germline gene is not matched at one end of the junction; a read error may be the cause. V usage is TRBV28 and J usage is TRBJ1-2; no clear D gene. The germline V gene encodes CDR1 MDHEN and CDR2 SYDVKM. The length of the CDR3 is 13 residues. CDR3 amino acids: CASSPPGRYDYTF. CDR3 DNA sequence: TGTGCCAGCAGCCCCCCGGGCCGCTATGACTACACCTTC.

The chain uses TRBV15 and TRBJ2-2; 10 bases fit TRBD2. The CDR3 is 16 amino acids. Germline V gene sequence: CDR1 LNHNV, CDR2 YYDKDF (reference sequence). J was trimmed by 6 bases and V by 1 base; bases with no gene match: 5. In DNA, the CDR3 is TGTGCCACCAGCAGAGGAAGCGGGAGGGCGGCCGGGGAGCTGTTTTTT. Translating it yields CATSRGSGRAAGELFF.

Notes on this clonotype: A much larger clone lies one base from this, so it may be a read error. The chain links TRBV20-1 to TRBJ2-3; possible D gene TRBD2, 6 bases. CDR3 length equals 14 residues. Germline loops: CDR1 DFQATT, CDR2 SNEGSKA (reference sequence). The CDR3 nucleotides read TGCAGTGCTGCAGCGGAAACTAGCACAGCTACGCAGTATTTT. This encodes CSAAAETSTATQYF.

This clonotype appeared many times. Sequence at one end of the junction differs from germline and may be a read error. J is TRBJ1-5 and V is TRBV19; D uncertain. Germline CDR1 reads LNHDA; CDR2 reads SQIVND (reference sequence). The CDR3 is 13 amino acids. In nucleotides, the CDR3 is TGTGCCAGTAGCATAGGAGCGGACCGGCCCCAGCATTTT. Protein: CASSIGADRPQHF.

This chain uses TRBV11-2 with TRBJ2-1; possible D gene TRBD2, 6 bases. V was shortened by 6 bases and J by 9 bases, with 15 bases between the two germline ends. Germline CDR1 SGHAT, CDR2 FQNNGV. The length of the CDR3 is 13 residues. The DNA for the CDR3 is TGTGCCAGCAGAAAGGACTACCACACTGAGCAGTTCTTC. Amino acids: CASRKDYHTEQFF.

This clonotype was seen at least ten times. The V and J genes are TRBV5-8 and TRBJ2-7, with TRBD2 as a possible D gene (5 bases). V was clipped by 0 bases and J by 2 bases, with 9 bases between them. CDR1 and CDR2 from the germline V gene are SGHTS and YDEGEE. The CDR3 covers 14 residues. In DNA, the CDR3 is TGTGCCAGCAGCTTGGGACTACCTCCCTACGAGCAGTACTTC. It yields the protein CASSLGLPPYEQYF.

A word on this clonotype: Compared with germline, one end of the junction differs, possibly owing to a read error. The V call is TRBV4-2, the J call TRBJ1-2; no reliable D call. The CDR3 consists of 15 residues. CDR1 and CDR2 (germline): LGHNA, YNFKEQ. CDR3 sequence (DNA): TGTGCCAGCAGCCAAGAACCGCGCGCTAACTATGGCCACACCTTC. Translating it yields CASSQEPRANYGHTF.

This clonotype was counted at least ten times. The rearrangement joins TRBV24-1 to TRBJ2-3, with a tentative D call TRBD1 (6 bases). The CDR3 is 15 amino acids. Trimming pared 5 bases from V and 3 bases from J, leaving 14 bases between. The germline V gene encodes CDR1 KGHDR and CDR2 SFDVKD. In DNA, the CDR3 is TGTGCCACCAGTGTAATCAGGCAGGGGACAGATACGCAGTATTTT. This translates into CATSVIRQGTDTQYF.

This clonotype was detected a few times. A much larger clone differs by one base, so this may be a read error. The genes are TRBV7-9 and TRBJ1-3, with 9 positions matching TRBD1. The CDR3 loop spans 15 amino acids. Germline CDR1 and CDR2: SEHNR and FQNEAQ (reference sequence). The CDR3 sequence is CASSYTGGSGSTIYF. In DNA, the CDR3 is TGTGCCAGCAGCTACACAGGGGGCTCTGGAAGCACCATATATTTT.

CDR3 region: CASSLPLTGSRETQYF. The CDR3 DNA follows: TGTGCCAGCAGCCTTCCCCTGACAGGGTCAAGAGAGACCCAGTACTTC. The V call is TRBV7-9, the J call TRBJ2-5; 7 positions match TRBD1. The CDR3 is 16 residues long. Germline assignment: CDR1 SEHNR and CDR2 FQNEAQ (reference sequence). J was trimmed by 4 bases and V by 5 bases; bases with no gene match: 13.

This clonotype was observed at least ten times. J is TRBJ2-1 and V is TRBV9; TRBD2 agrees at 7 bases. V was clipped by 0 bases and J by 3 bases; unmatched bases: 3. Looked up from germline, CDR1 is SGDLS and CDR2 is YYNGEE. The CDR3 sequence is 15 residues long. The CDR3 nucleotides are TGTGCCAGCAGCGTAGGAGCGGGACTCTACAATGAGCAGTTCTTC. It translates to CASSVGAGLYNEQFF. The variable domain in full, with the rest retrieved from reference TRBV9 and TRBJ2-1, is DSGVTQTPKHLITATGQRVTLRCSPRSGDLSVYWYQQSLDQGLQFLIQYYNGEERAKGNILERFSAQQFPDLHSELNLSSLELGDSALYFCASSVGAGLYNEQFFGPGTRLTVL.

The sample holds many counts of this clonotype. The chain is built from TRBV9 and TRBJ2-3, with 10 nucleotides matching TRBD2. Trimming removed 1 base from V and 2 bases from J; junction bases left unmatched: 4. Germline assignment: CDR1 SGDLS and CDR2 YYNGEE. The CDR3 runs 16 residues. The CDR3, as DNA: TGTGCCAGCAGCGTAAAAGCGGGAGGGTACACAGATACGCAGTATTTT. Its protein is CASSVKAGGYTDTQYF.

This clonotype was observed many times. This chain links TRBV6-6 with TRBJ2-1; D perhaps matches TRBD2 (5 bases). Trimming shortened V by 4 bases and J by 7 bases, and 8 bases separated the two germline ends. This CDR3 region has 12 residues. CDR1 MNHNY and CDR2 SVGAGI come from the germline V gene (reference sequence). The CDR3 protein is CASSSDSNEQFF. Written as DNA, the CDR3 is TGTGCCAGCAGTTCGGACTCGAATGAGCAGTTCTTC.

With regard to this clonotype: A much larger clone differs from this one at a single base, so this may be a read error. This rearrangement joins TRBV20-1 to TRBJ2-3; 12 positions agree with TRBD2. The germline V gene has CDR1 DFQATT and CDR2 SNEGSKA (reference sequence). This CDR3 contains 17 residues. With 6 bases clipped from V and 3 bases from J, the junction kept 13 bases outside the gene matches. The CDR3, as DNA: TGCAGTGCAATCGGACTAGCGGGGAGAGCGGATACAGATACGCAGTATTTT. This codes for CSAIGLAGRADTDTQYF.

With respect to this clonotype: A much larger clonotype is one base distant, so this may be a read error. The chain combines TRBV20-1 with TRBJ1-2, with 9 nucleotides matching TRBD1. This CDR3 spans 13 amino acids. Per the germline V gene, CDR1 is DFQATT and CDR2 is SNEGSKA (reference sequence). CDR3 loop: CSAPTGGGYAYTF. The CDR3 nucleotides are TGCAGTGCTCCGACAGGGGGTGGCTATGCCTACACCTTC.

In its sample, this clonotype was seen many times. The chain recombines TRBV7-9 with TRBJ1-2; D not resolved. The V gene lost 2 bases and the J gene lost 2 bases, with 12 bases spanning the gap. Germline V gene lookup returns CDR1 SEHNR and CDR2 FQNEAQ (reference sequence). The CDR3 spans 15 residues. This chain's CDR3 is CASSLFDATNYGYTF. CDR3 DNA sequence: TGTGCCAGCAGCTTATTCGACGCGACCAACTATGGCTACACCTTC.

This clonotype was counted only a few times. This may be a read error: a much more frequent sequence differs by one nucleotide. This chain joins TRBV20-1 and TRBJ2-1, with a possible D match to TRBD2 (6 bases). This CDR3 has 11 amino acids. CDR1 is DFQATT and CDR2 is SNEGSKA in the germline V gene (reference sequence). CDR3 coding DNA: TGCAGTGCTGGGACTTACAATGAGCAGTCCTTC. It encodes CSAGTYNEQSF.

This clonotype has only a few counts. One base away lies a much larger clone, so this may be a sequencing read error. CDR3 region: CSAQLGLEQSF. The CDR3 DNA sequence: TGCAGTGCACAACTAGGGCTCGAGCAGTCCTTC. The chain recombines TRBV20-1 with TRBJ2-7; a possible D gene is TRBD2 (5 bases). This CDR3 comprises 11 residues. The germline V gene has CDR1 DFQATT and CDR2 SNEGSKA (reference sequence).

This clonotype came up a few times. The rearrangement links TRBV12-3 or TRBV12-4 to TRBJ1-1; possibly TRBD1 for D (5 bases). This CDR3 comprises 13 residues. Trimming took off 4 bases at V and 9 bases at J, with 15 bases between the two ends. For the CDR3, the DNA is TGTGCCAGCAGTTCGAGGGAGGGGACTCAAGCTTTCTTT. Encoded protein: CASSSREGTQAFF.

Many counts were recorded for this clonotype. The genes are TRBV9 and TRBJ2-7; 14 bases are shared with TRBD2. The CDR3 is 18 residues long. Per germline, CDR1 SGDLS and CDR2 YYNGEE. V dropped 4 bases and J dropped 5; count of bases not matched to a gene: 14. In DNA form, the CDR3 reads TGTGCCAGCAGCACTCCGGGAACGACTAGCGGGAGGGTCGACGAGCAGTACTTC. Its translation: CASSTPGTTSGRVDEQYF.